This T cell receptor beta chain was captured in a study of Ad26.COV2.S vaccination and SARS-CoV-2 variants. Study information: The donor was enrolled in the Ad26.COV2.S arm of the COV1001 trial. General study results and limits: The authors reported substantial breadth in spike-specific CD8+ and CD4+ T cell responses after vaccination.

Concerning this clone itself: The target antigen is unknown.

The CDR3 is 12 amino acids. Trimming took 7 bases from V and 4 from J; bases not matched to a gene: 3. Germline lookup yields CDR1 SQVTM and CDR2 ANQGSEA. Only in-frame clones appear in the TCRdb table, and some are missing; sequencing was by immunoSEQ multiplex PCR. The data show around 300,000 clones, about 89% seen once. Treatment of the sample: 15 to 20 received Ad26.COV2.S at low or high dose, single or two shots; 5 received placebo; per-sample allocation not given. At day 63 after the first vaccine or placebo injection, samples were drawn. Donation was by an adult aged 18-55 years who was in Boston.

This sequence was found in a person aged 18-65 years who received the Ad26.COV2.S COVID-19 vaccine or a placebo. Sequencing used peripheral blood, obtained in a trial of Ad26.COV2.S vaccine versus placebo. The V gene is TRBV29-1, the J gene TRBJ2-1; TRBD1 aligns across 8 bases. CDR3 protein: CSAQGAYNEQFF. The CDR3 region has the DNA TGCAGCGCTCAGGGGGCTTACAATGAGCAGTTCTTC.